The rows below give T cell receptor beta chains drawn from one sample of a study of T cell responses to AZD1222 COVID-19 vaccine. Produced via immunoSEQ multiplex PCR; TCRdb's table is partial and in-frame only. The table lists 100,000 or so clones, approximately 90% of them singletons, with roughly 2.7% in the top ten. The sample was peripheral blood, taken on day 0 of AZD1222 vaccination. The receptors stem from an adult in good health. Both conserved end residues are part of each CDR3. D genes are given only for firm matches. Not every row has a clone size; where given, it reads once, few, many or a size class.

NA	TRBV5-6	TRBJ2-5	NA	CASSLDSETQYF	TGTGCCAGCAGCTTGGACTCTGAGACCCAGTACTTC
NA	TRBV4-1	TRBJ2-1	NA	CASSQAERGWNEQFF	TGCGCCAGCAGCCAAGCGGAAAGGGGTTGGAATGAGCAGTTCTTC
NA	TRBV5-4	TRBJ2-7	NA	CASSSDSAYEQYF	TGTGCCAGCAGCTCGGATTCAGCCTACGAGCAGTACTTC
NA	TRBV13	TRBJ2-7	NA	CASRGRDSYEQYF	TGTGCCAGCAGGGGGCGGGACTCCTACGAGCAGTACTTC
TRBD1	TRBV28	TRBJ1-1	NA	CASRRTGMNTEAFF	TGTGCCAGCAGGCGGACAGGGATGAACACTGAAGCTTTCTTT
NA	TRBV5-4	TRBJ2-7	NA	CASSLAYGAESYEQYF	TGTGCCAGCAGCTTGGCGTACGGGGCGGAATCCTACGAGCAGTACTTC
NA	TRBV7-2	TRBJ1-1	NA	CASRRRGDTEAFF	TGTGCCAGCAGGAGGAGAGGGGACACTGAAGCTTTCTTT
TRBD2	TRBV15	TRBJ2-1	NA	CATSVSSGRTSYNEQFF	TGTGCCACCAGCGTAAGTAGCGGGAGAACTTCCTACAATGAGCAGTTCTTC
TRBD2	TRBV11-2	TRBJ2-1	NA	CASSRLQTSGGSRDNEQFF	TGTGCCAGCAGCCGACTGCAGACTAGCGGGGGGTCACGGGACAATGAGCAGTTCTTC
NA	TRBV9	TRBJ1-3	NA	CASSQTDGGYGNTIYF	TGTGCCAGCAGCCAAACCGATGGGGGGTACGGAAACACCATATATTTT
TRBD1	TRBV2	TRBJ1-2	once	CASRSGQGASYGYTF	TGTGCCAGCAGGTCGGGACAGGGGGCCAGCTATGGCTACACCTTC
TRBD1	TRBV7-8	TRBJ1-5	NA	CASSFGTGGLLGQPQHF	TGTGCCAGCAGCTTCGGGACAGGGGGATTATTGGGTCAGCCCCAGCATTTT
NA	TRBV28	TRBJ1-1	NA	CASSLRGRRVNTEAFF	TGTGCCAGCAGCTTGAGAGGACGTCGGGTGAACACTGAAGCTTTCTTT
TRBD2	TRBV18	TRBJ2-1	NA	CASSPPSLAGGYYNEQFF	TGTGCCAGCTCACCACCATCCCTAGCGGGGGGGTATTACAATGAGCAGTTCTTC
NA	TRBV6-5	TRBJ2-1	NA	CASRDTGINEQFF	TGTGCCAGCAGGGATACAGGGATCAATGAGCAGTTCTTC
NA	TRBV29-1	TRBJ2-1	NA	CSVERTEDNEQFF	TGCAGCGTTGAACGAACGGAAGACAATGAGCAGTTCTTC
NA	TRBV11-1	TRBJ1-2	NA	CASSLDRTAWDGYTF	TGTGCCAGCAGCTTAGATAGGACAGCTTGGGATGGCTACACCTTC
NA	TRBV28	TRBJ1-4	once	CASSIPRGAGDQEKLFF	TGTGCCAGCAGTATCCCCCGAGGGGCGGGGGATCAAGAAAAACTGTTTTTT
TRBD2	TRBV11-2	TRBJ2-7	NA	CASSAGLAVNEQYF	TGTGCCAGCAGCGCGGGACTAGCGGTGAACGAGCAGTACTTC
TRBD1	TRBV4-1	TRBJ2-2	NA	CASSPPGQGRTGELFF	TGCGCCAGCAGCCCCCCGGGACAGGGACGCACCGGGGAGCTGTTTTTT
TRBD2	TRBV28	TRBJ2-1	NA	CASSPLYREGPYNEQFF	TGTGCCAGCAGCCCCCTGTATAGGGAGGGCCCCTACAATGAGCAGTTCTTC
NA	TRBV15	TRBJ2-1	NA	CATSPHLWDEQFF	TGTGCCACCAGCCCACACCTGTGGGATGAGCAGTTCTTC
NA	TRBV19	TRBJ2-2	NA	CASRGGTANTGELFF	TGTGCCAGTAGGGGCGGGACAGCGAACACCGGGGAGCTGTTTTTT
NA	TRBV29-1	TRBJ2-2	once	CSVADHTGELFF	TGCAGCGTTGCCGATCACACCGGGGAGCTGTTTTTT
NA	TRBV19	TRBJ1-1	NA	CASSLWGGTEAFF	TGTGCCAGTAGTTTATGGGGGGGGACTGAAGCTTTCTTT
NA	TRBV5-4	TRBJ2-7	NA	CASGAGGQTSGEQYF	TGTGCCAGCGGGGCCGGGGGACAGACCTCTGGGGAGCAGTACTTC
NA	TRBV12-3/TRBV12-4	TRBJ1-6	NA	CASSRGGGSPLHF	TGTGCCAGCAGTCGGGGCGGGGGTTCACCCCTCCACTTT
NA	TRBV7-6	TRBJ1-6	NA	CASSFSPILDSPLHF	TGTGCCAGCAGCTTTAGTCCCATCCTGGATTCACCCCTCCACTTT
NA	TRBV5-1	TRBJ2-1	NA	CASSFTGEGYNEQFF	TGCGCCAGCAGCTTTACAGGGGAGGGGTACAATGAGCAGTTCTTC
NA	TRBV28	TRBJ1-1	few	CASSPPETEAFF	TGTGCCAGCAGTCCCCCGGAGACTGAAGCTTTCTTT
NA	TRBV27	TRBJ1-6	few	CASRAGGNSPLHF	TGTGCCAGCAGGGCGGGAGGGAATTCACCCCTCCACTTT
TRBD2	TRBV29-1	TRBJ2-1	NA	CSVQTGGMQFF	TGCAGCGTCCAGACGGGAGGAATGCAGTTCTTC
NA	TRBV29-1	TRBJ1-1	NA	CSVAQRYTEAFF	TGCAGCGTCGCCCAACGATACACTGAAGCTTTCTTT
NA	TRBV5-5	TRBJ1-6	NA	CASSLDRASPLHF	TGTGCCAGCAGCTTGGACAGGGCTTCACCCCTCCACTTT
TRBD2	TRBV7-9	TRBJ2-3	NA	CASSPLAESTDTQYF	TGTGCCAGCAGCCCCCTAGCGGAGAGCACAGATACGCAGTATTTT
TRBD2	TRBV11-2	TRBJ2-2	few	CASRPLAGGPGELFF	TGTGCCAGCAGACCTCTAGCGGGGGGGCCCGGGGAGCTGTTTTTT
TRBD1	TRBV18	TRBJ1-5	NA	CASSPSAGGVYQPQHF	TGTGCCAGCTCACCGTCTGCAGGGGGGGTATATCAGCCCCAGCATTTT
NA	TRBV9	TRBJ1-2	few	CASVDGPGNYGYTF	TGTGCCAGCGTTGACGGCCCGGGCAACTATGGCTACACCTTC
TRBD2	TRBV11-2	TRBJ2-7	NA	CASSWGAGSYEQYF	TGTGCCAGCAGCTGGGGAGCGGGGTCCTACGAGCAGTACTTC
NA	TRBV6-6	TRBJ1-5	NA	CASSLSPGPQGRSNQPQHF	TGTGCCAGCAGTCTGAGCCCCGGCCCTCAAGGAAGGAGCAATCAGCCCCAGCATTTT
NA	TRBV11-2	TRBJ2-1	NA	CASSLDRAGRRDDEQFF	TGTGCCAGCAGCTTAGACAGGGCGGGAAGGCGGGACGATGAGCAGTTCTTC
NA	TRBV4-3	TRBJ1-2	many	CASSPPHVGKNGYTF	TGCGCCAGCAGCCCCCCGCACGTAGGGAAAAATGGCTACACCTTC
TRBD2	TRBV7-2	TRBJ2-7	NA	CASSSQGGAQYF	TGTGCCAGCAGCTCCCAGGGAGGGGCGCAGTACTTC
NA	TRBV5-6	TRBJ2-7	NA	CASSLGNDRYEQYF	TGTGCCAGCAGCTTGGGTAACGACAGGTACGAGCAGTACTTC
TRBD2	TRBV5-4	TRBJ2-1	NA	CASSFPLAGGHNEQFF	TGTGCCAGCAGCTTTCCACTAGCGGGAGGGCATAATGAGCAGTTCTTC
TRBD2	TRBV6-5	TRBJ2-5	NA	CASSYLAGVRETQYF	TGTGCCAGCAGTTATCTAGCGGGAGTACGAGAGACCCAGTACTTC
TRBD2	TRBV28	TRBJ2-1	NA	CASSYQQREYNEQFF	TGTGCCAGCAGTTACCAACAGCGGGAGTACAATGAGCAGTTCTTC
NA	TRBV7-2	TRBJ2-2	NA	CASSLAPTGELFF	TGTGCCAGCAGCTTAGCCCCTACCGGGGAGCTGTTTTTT
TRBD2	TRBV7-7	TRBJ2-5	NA	CASSLGLAGRSQETQYF	TGTGCTAGCAGCTTAGGACTAGCGGGACGAAGCCAAGAGACCCAGTACTTC
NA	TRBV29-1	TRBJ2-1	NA	CSVGDSSVEQFF	TGCAGCGTTGGGGACTCGTCGGTGGAGCAGTTCTTC
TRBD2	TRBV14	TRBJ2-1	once	CASSHGGGPYNEQFF	TGTGCCAGCAGCCACGGGGGGGGCCCCTACAATGAGCAGTTCTTC
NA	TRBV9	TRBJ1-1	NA	CASSVGGVDTEAFF	TGTGCCAGCAGCGTAGGGGGCGTTGACACTGAAGCTTTCTTT
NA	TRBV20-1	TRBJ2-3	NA	CSADTTDTQYF	TGCAGTGCTGATACAACAGATACGCAGTATTTT